These T cell receptor beta chains were read from a single sample in a study of blood T cell repertoires in COVID-19. Profiled with immunoSEQ multiplex PCR; TCRdb holds only in-frame clones, not every one. The profile shows about 13,000 clones, around 89% of them singletons. The sample taken for sequencing was peripheral blood. Source of these receptors: a human donor with active COVID-19. The donor label of this sample is uncertain. CDR3s include the opening cysteine and the closing phenylalanine or tryptophan. D genes are given only for firm matches. Not every row has a clone size; where given, it reads once, few, many or a size class.

clone size	V gene	D gene	J gene	CDR3 protein	CDR3 DNA
.	TRBV14	TRBD2	TRBJ2-3	CASSPGGNHAGETQYF	TGTGCCAGCAGCCCCGGGGGGAATCACGCCGGGGAGACGCAGTATTTT
.	TRBV24-1	.	TRBJ1-5	CATKDREGGRPQHF	TGTGCCACCAAAGATAGGGAAGGGGGAAGGCCCCAGCATTTT
.	TRBV5-4	.	TRBJ2-7	CASSSSEGEQYF	TGTGCCAGCAGCTCCTCCGAGGGCGAGCAGTACTTC
once	TRBV18	.	TRBJ2-7	CASSPLRDYEQYF	TGTGCCAGCTCACCATTGAGGGACTACGAGCAGTACTTC
.	TRBV13	.	TRBJ1-6	CASSLTGSSYNSPLHF	TGTGCCAGCAGCTTAACAGGGAGCTCCTATAATTCACCCCTCCACTTT
.	TRBV6-5	TRBD1	TRBJ1-2	CASRTGFGYTF	TGTGCCAGCAGGACAGGGTTTGGCTACACCTTC
.	TRBV19	.	TRBJ1-1	CASSISGQLNTEAFF	TGTGCCAGTAGTATCAGCGGACAGCTGAACACTGAAGCTTTCTTT
.	TRBV7-9	TRBD2	TRBJ2-5	CASSSPRVSGSETQYF	TGTGCCAGCAGCTCACCCAGAGTTAGCGGGTCGGAGACCCAGTACTTC
.	TRBV7-2	TRBD1	TRBJ1-3	CASSPGQGTYTIYF	TGTGCCAGCAGCCCGGGACAGGGGACTTACACCATATATTTT
.	TRBV2	.	TRBJ2-5	CASSGGLRGKQETQYF	TGTGCCAGCAGTGGGGGATTGCGGGGCAAACAAGAGACCCAGTACTTC
.	TRBV5-3	TRBD2	TRBJ2-7	CARSLGLADGDEQYF	TGTGCCAGAAGCTTAGGACTAGCGGACGGGGACGAGCAGTACTTC
.	TRBV14	.	TRBJ2-7	CASSQQGGMVREQYF	TGTGCCAGCAGCCAACAGGGCGGGATGGTCCGTGAGCAGTACTTC
.	TRBV6-6	.	TRBJ2-2	CASSYGGSTNTGELFF	TGTGCCAGCAGTTACGGGGGCAGTACGAACACCGGGGAGCTGTTTTTT
.	TRBV3-1/TRBV3-2	.	TRBJ2-3	CASSPEGSDTQYF	TGTGCCAGCAGCCCCGAGGGATCAGATACGCAGTATTTT
.	TRBV4-1	.	TRBJ2-1	CASSQTADSYNEQFF	TGCGCCAGCAGCCAAACAGCGGACTCCTACAATGAGCAGTTCTTC
.	TRBV11-2	TRBD1	TRBJ1-1	CASSLPMTGRGAEAFF	TGTGCCAGCAGCTTACCCATGACAGGGCGGGGGGCTGAAGCTTTCTTT
.	TRBV19	TRBD1	TRBJ1-3	CASSIGDRVPGNTIYF	TGTGCCAGTAGTATAGGGGACAGGGTGCCTGGAAACACCATATATTTT
.	TRBV28	.	TRBJ2-2	CASSSGLNTGELFF	TGTGCCAGCAGTTCCGGACTTAACACCGGGGAGCTGTTTTTT
.	TRBV4-1	TRBD1	TRBJ2-2	CASSQGQGHGELFF	TGCGCCAGCAGCCAAGGACAGGGTCACGGGGAGCTGTTTTTT
.	TRBV2	TRBD1	TRBJ2-2	CASSRQGSGELFF	TGTGCCAGCAGTCGACAGGGTTCTGGGGAGCTGTTTTTT